This record concerns one TCR beta chain sequence. What antigen it recognizes has not been identified. No per-base quality is available; no much larger clone lies one base away. The sample belongs to a study of regulatory T cells in long-lasting Graves disease (dated by TCRdb to the early 2020s). Notes on the research overall: Persistent Graves' disease was defined as persistently positive TSH receptor autoantibodies together with antithyroid drug treatment for over 5 years. Persistent Graves' disease patients in the clinical cohort had taken antithyroid drugs for about 10.3 years on average. A total of around 33 samples underwent TCR sequencing, from roughly 13 patients with persistent Graves' disease and roughly 20 patients with newly diagnosed Graves' disease. The study was registered as a clinical trial and conducted in China. This study used TCR sequencing and RNA sequencing of peripheral blood to compare persistent Graves' disease patients against newly diagnosed Graves' disease patients.

What the work shows at the level of the full study, not this receptor alone: Only peripheral blood was studied, because thyroid tissue, the primary lesion, was inaccessible. The authors noted that the small sample size was a limitation that may lower accuracy. A larger number of public clonotypes was shared among persistent patients (around 2,500) than among newly diagnosed patients (about 990). Compared with newly diagnosed patients, patients with persistent Graves' disease had lower TCR Shannon entropy and fewer highly expanded clones, which suggests clonal expansion. Only the TCR beta chain was sequenced and analyzed. TRBV28, TRBJ1-2 and TRBJ2-5 were preferentially used in persistent disease, while TRBV20-1 and TRBJ2-1 were favored in newly diagnosed disease.

The time point label, as the study defines it: persistent/refractory GD, antithyroid drugs over 5 years with positive TRAb. For both TCR sequencing and RNA sequencing, RNA was extracted from PBMCs in TRIzol. Graves' disease was diagnosed according to American Thyroid Association guidelines. Patients for the study were recruited at an endocrinology department in Xi'an, China. Each patient gave approximately 8.8 milliliters of peripheral blood, collected in an EDTA anticoagulant tube. Ficoll Paque Plus density gradient separation was used to isolate PBMCs, and no further T cell sorting was done. An Agilent 2100 Bioanalyzer and agarose gel were used to check RNA quality, and a NanoDrop 2000 was used to measure RNA concentration. The library was obtained by multiplex PCR. Reads for this sample came from an Illumina HiSeq 4000. To build TCR beta libraries, CDR3 regions were amplified by Arm-PCR using iRepertoire HTBI primers. Before sequencing, the PCR products went through gel purification. In the original analysis: Gene usage analysis of CDR3 amino acid clonotypes relied on the roughly 60 TRBV and fewer than 15 TRBJ segments identified across samples. Filtered high-quality paired reads were merged into contigs using COPE and FqMerger. BLAST was used to align contigs to IMGT TRBV, TRBD and TRBJ reference genes, with CDR3 defined following IMGT. Highly expanded clones were defined as clonotypes with a frequency above 0.1%. Shannon entropy served as the measure of repertoire diversity, while the Gini coefficient captured V-J evenness. A clonotype was considered public if more than one individual shared it. TCRdb trimmed the raw reads at Q25, called clones with MiXCR and kept productive beta chains. Every entry covers one CDR3 protein and lists the most common genes and DNA from its rows. The V and J calls were determined by TCRdb, not by the authors. Here the sample has some 450,000 distinct CDR3 sequences; roughly a quarter occur a single time. Clones ranked in the top ten supply approximately 26% of the sample.

There are 15 amino acids in the CDR3, from cysteine to phenylalanine inclusive. Of the read, only the CDR3 DNA is kept; its 45 bases are in frame from base 1. Taken from the germline V gene (reference sequence), the CDR1 and CDR2 loops are LGHDT and YNNKEL. Trimming accounts for 4 bases at V and 6 bases at J, while the number of junction bases matched to no gene is 9. The V gene is TRBV3-1 and the J gene is TRBJ1-1; 9 nucleotides in the junction match TRBD1. The receptor was derived from a female donor with Graves disease. The sample here was peripheral blood mononuclear cells (PBMCs), taken when the disease was refractory, from a patient treated with antithyroid drugs. The CDR3 amino acid sequence is: CASSPRTGGFSEAFF. In nucleotide form, the sequence is TGTGCCAGCAGCCCAAGAACAGGGGGCTTCTCTGAAGCTTTCTTT.